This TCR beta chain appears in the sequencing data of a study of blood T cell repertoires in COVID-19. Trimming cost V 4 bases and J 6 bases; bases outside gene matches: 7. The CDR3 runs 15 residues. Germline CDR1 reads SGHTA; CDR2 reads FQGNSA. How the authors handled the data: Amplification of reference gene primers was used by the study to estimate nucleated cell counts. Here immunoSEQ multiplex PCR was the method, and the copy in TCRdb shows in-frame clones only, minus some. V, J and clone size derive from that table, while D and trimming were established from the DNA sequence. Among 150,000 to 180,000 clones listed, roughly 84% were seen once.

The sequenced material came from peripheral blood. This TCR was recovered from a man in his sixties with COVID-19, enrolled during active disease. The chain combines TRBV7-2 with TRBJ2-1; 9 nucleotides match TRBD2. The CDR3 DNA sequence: TGTGCCAGCAGCTCACCACCGGGACTAGCCAATGAGCAGTTCTTC. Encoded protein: CASSSPPGLANEQFF.